This T cell receptor (beta chain) was observed in a study of cytomegalovirus exposure and HLA in healthy donors. Study results and caveats: For most TCR beta V segments, an earlier analysis put the productive rate at about 90% or about 30% of the time.

V was clipped by 5 bases and J by 4 bases, with 5 bases between them. This CDR3 spans 11 amino acids. Looked up from germline, CDR1 is SGHTA and CDR2 is FQGNSA. PCR involved 60 Vbeta and 13 Jbeta primers. Produced via immunoSEQ multiplex PCR; TCRdb's table is partial and in-frame only. The sample totals some 55,000 clones. As concerns this clone: Its antigen is as yet unknown.

Specimen: PBMCs. The rearrangement joins TRBV7-2 to TRBJ1-2, with D uncertain. The receptor was derived from a man aged 18 to 30 in good health and CMV-seropositive. CDR3 sequence reads: CASSPGYGYTF. The CDR3 DNA reads TGTGCCAGCAGCCCCGGCTATGGCTACACCTTC.